This T cell receptor beta chain was captured in a study of shared clonotypes between healthy human individuals. General study findings and limits: Estimated richness was generally greater in naive than memory subsets. When naive CD4 clonotypes were compared across a handful of donors, around 5% were shared. Represented genetic and exposure-history diversity was restricted by having few donors.

Profiled with immunoSEQ multiplex PCR; TCRdb holds only in-frame clones, not every one. The table shows about 1.5 million clones, with 95% to 97% occurring only once. With regard to this clone: What it binds is unknown.

This CDR3 spans 16 amino acids. CDR1 is SGHNT and CDR2 is YENEEA in the germline V gene. V was shortened by 3 bases and J by 4 bases, with 19 bases between the two germline ends. The chain links TRBV11-3 to TRBJ2-7; D is perhaps TRBD1 (6 bases). The TCR comes from a man aged 25-45 years in good health. Sequenced input: naive CD4+ T cells sorted from blood. Subset meaning: CD45RA+ positively selected. CDR3 in amino acids: CASSFHRAAVGYEQYF. The CDR3 DNA reads TGTGCCAGCAGCTTTCACAGGGCGGCGGTGGGTTACGAGCAGTACTTC.